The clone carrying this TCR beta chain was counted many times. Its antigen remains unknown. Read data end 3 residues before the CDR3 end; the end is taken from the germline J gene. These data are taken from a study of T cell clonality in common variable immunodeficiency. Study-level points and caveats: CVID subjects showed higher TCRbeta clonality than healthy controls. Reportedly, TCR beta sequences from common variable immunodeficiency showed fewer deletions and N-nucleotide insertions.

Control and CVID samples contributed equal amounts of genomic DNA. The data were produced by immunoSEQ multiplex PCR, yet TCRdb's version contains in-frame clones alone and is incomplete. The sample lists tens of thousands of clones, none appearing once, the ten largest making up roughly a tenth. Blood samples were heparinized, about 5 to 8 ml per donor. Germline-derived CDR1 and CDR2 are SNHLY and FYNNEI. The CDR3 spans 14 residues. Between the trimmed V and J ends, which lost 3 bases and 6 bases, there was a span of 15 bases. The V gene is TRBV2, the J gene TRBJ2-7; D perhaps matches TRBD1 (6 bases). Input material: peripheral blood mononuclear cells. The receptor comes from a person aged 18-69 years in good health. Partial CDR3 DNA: TGTGCCAGCAGTGATAGGGACACAGCCTCCGAG. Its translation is CASSDRDTASE. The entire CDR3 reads CASSDRDTASEQYF. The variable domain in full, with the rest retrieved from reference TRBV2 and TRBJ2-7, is EPEVTQTPSHQVTQMGQEVILRCVPISNHLYFYWYRQILGQKVEFLVSFYNNEISEKSEIFDDQFSVERPDGSNFTLKIRSTKLEDSAMYFCASSDRDTASEQYFGPGTRLTVT.